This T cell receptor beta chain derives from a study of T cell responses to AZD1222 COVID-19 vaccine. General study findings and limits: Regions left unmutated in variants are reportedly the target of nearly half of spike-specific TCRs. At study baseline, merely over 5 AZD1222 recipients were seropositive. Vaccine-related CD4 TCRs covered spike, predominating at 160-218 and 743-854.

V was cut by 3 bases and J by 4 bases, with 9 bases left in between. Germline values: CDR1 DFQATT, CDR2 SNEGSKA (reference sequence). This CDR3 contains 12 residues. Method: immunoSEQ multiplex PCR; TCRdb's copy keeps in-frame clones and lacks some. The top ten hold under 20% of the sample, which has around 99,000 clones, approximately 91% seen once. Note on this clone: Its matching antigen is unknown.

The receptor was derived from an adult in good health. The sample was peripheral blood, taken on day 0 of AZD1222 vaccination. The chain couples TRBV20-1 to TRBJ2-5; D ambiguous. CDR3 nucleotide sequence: TGCAGTGCTAGTCAGAGTTTAGAGACCCAGTACTTC. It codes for CSASQSLETQYF.